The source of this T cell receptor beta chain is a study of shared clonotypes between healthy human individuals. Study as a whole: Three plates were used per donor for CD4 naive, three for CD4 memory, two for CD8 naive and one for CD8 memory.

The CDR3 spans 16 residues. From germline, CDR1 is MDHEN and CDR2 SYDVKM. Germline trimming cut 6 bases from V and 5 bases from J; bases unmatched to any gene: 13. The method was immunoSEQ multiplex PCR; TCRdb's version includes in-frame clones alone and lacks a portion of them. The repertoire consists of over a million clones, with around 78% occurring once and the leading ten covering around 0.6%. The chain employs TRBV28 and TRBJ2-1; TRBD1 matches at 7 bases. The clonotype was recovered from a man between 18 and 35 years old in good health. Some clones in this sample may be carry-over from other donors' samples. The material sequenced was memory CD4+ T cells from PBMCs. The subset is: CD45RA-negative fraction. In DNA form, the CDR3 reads TGTGCCAGCAGAGGAGCGTTGGGACAGAAACACAATGAGCAGTTCTTC. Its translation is CASRGALGQKHNEQFF.